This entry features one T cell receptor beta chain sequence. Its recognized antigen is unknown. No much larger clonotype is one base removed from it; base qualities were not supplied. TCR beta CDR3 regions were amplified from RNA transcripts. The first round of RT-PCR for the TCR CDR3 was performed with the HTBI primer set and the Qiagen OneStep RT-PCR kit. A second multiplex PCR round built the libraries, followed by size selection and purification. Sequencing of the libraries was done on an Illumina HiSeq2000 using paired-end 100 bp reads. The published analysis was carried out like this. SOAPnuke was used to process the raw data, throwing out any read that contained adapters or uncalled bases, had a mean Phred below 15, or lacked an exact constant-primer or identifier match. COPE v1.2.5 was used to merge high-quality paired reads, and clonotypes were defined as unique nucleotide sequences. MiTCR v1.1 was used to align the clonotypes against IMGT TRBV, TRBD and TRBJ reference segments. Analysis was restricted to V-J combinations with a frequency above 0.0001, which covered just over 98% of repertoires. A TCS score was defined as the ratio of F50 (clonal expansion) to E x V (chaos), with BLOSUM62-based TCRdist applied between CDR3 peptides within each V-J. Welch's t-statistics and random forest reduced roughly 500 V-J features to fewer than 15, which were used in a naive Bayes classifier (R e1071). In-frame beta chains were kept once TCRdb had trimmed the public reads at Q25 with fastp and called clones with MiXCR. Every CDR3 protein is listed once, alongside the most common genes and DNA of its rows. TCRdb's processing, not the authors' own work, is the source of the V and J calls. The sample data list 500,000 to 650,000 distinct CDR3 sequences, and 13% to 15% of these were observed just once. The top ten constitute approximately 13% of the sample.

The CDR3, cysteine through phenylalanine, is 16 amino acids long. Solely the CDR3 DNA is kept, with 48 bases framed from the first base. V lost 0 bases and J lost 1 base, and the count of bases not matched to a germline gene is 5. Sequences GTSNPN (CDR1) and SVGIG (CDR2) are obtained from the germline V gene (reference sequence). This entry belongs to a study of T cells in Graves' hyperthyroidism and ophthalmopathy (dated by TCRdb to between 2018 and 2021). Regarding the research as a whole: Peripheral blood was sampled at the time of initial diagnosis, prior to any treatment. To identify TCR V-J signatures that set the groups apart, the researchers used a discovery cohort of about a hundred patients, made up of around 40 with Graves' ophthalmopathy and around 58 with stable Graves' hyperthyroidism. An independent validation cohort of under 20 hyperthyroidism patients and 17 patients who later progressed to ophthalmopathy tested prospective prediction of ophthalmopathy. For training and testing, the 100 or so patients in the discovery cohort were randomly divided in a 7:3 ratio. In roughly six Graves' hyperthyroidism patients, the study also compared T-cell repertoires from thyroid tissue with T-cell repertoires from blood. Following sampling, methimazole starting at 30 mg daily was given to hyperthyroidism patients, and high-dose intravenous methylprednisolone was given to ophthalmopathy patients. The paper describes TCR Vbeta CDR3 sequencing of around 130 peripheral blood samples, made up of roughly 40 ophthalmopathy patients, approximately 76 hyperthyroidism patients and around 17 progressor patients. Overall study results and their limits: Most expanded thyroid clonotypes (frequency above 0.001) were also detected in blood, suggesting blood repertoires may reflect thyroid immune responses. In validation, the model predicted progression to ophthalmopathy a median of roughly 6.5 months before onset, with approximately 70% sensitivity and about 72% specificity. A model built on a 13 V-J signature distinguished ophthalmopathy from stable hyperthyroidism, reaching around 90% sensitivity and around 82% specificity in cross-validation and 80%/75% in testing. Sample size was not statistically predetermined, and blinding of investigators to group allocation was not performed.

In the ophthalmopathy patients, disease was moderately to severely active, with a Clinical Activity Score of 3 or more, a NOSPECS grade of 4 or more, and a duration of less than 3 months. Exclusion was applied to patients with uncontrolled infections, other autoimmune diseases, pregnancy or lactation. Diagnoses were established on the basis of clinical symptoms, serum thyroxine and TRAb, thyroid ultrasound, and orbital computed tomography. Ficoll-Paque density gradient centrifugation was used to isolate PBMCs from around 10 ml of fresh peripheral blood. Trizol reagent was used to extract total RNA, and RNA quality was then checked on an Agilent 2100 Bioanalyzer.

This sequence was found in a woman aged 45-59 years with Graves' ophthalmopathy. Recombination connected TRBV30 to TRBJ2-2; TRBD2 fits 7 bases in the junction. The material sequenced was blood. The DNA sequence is TGTGCCTGGAGTGTACTTGGCGGGGGGAACACCGGGGAGCTGTTTTTT. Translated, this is CAWSVLGGGNTGELFF.